A selection of T cell receptor beta chains follows, all from one sample in a study of blood T cell repertoires in COVID-19. Sequencing was performed with immunoSEQ multiplex PCR; in TCRdb, only in-frame clones are kept and a portion is missing. The sample has more than 20,000 clones; 88% are singletons. The source material was peripheral blood. The receptors stem from a man between 65 and 85 years old with acute or convalescent COVID-19. CDR3s include the opening cysteine and the closing phenylalanine or tryptophan. The order of the fields is J gene, D gene, V gene, clone size, CDR3 protein, CDR3 DNA. A D gene is named only where the DNA matches it firmly. The size of a clone is reported for some rows only, either as once, few or many, or as a class for expanded clones.

j_call: TRBJ2-1
d_call: -
v_call: TRBV18
clone_size: -
cdr3_aa: CASSPSSGHNEQFF
cdr3_nt: TGTGCCAGCTCACCTTCAAGCGGACACAATGAGCAGTTCTTC

j_call: TRBJ1-2
d_call: -
v_call: TRBV11-2
clone_size: -
cdr3_aa: CASSLGIGRAFNYGYTF
cdr3_nt: TGTGCCAGCAGCTTAGGTATTGGCAGGGCATTCAACTATGGCTACACCTTC

j_call: TRBJ2-1
d_call: TRBD2
v_call: TRBV29-1
clone_size: -
cdr3_aa: CSVGGLAGVGVVNEQFF
cdr3_nt: TGCAGCGTTGGAGGACTAGCGGGAGTCGGGGTGGTTAATGAGCAGTTCTTC

j_call: TRBJ2-6
d_call: -
v_call: TRBV11-2
clone_size: few
cdr3_aa: CASSSTGYPGANVLTF
cdr3_nt: TGTGCCAGCAGCTCCACAGGGTACCCTGGGGCCAACGTCCTGACTTTC

j_call: TRBJ2-3
d_call: TRBD1
v_call: TRBV5-1
clone_size: -
cdr3_aa: CASGAGGEDTQYF
cdr3_nt: TGCGCCAGCGGCGCAGGGGGAGAGGATACGCAGTATTTT

j_call: TRBJ1-5
d_call: TRBD1
v_call: TRBV2
clone_size: -
cdr3_aa: CASGGQGREPQHF
cdr3_nt: TGTGCCAGCGGGGGACAGGGAAGGGAGCCCCAGCATTTT

j_call: TRBJ1-3
d_call: TRBD1
v_call: TRBV28
clone_size: once
cdr3_aa: CASSPPGQYSGNTIYF
cdr3_nt: TGTGCCAGCAGTCCTCCGGGACAGTACTCTGGAAACACCATATATTTT

j_call: TRBJ1-1
d_call: TRBD1
v_call: TRBV5-4
clone_size: -
cdr3_aa: CADPGTGNLEAFF
cdr3_nt: TGTGCCGACCCCGGGACAGGGAATCTTGAAGCTTTCTTT

j_call: TRBJ2-7
d_call: -
v_call: TRBV5-6
clone_size: few
cdr3_aa: CASSRSGPTYEQYF
cdr3_nt: TGTGCCAGCAGCCGGAGCGGGCCCACCTACGAGCAGTACTTC

j_call: TRBJ1-1
d_call: -
v_call: TRBV5-4
clone_size: -
cdr3_aa: CASSPPGGEGTEAFF
cdr3_nt: TGTGCCAGCAGCCCACCGGGAGGTGAGGGCACTGAAGCTTTCTTT

j_call: TRBJ2-7
d_call: -
v_call: TRBV5-6
clone_size: -
cdr3_aa: CASSSAAPGQYF
cdr3_nt: TGTGCCAGCAGCTCCGCAGCGCCTGGGCAGTACTTC

j_call: TRBJ2-3
d_call: -
v_call: TRBV28
clone_size: -
cdr3_aa: CASSTAGGTDTQYF
cdr3_nt: TGTGCCAGCAGTACCGCAGGGGGCACAGATACGCAGTATTTT

j_call: TRBJ2-7
d_call: TRBD2
v_call: TRBV5-1
clone_size: -
cdr3_aa: CASSLAWGGGEQYF
cdr3_nt: TGCGCCAGCAGCCTTGCCTGGGGGGGAGGCGAGCAGTACTTC